One sample yielded the 2 T cell receptor beta chains listed below, sequenced in a study of OX40 agonist ivuxolimab in advanced cancers. Measured with immunoSEQ multiplex PCR; TCRdb has only the in-frame clones, and not every one. This table holds nearly 80,000 clones, just under 85% found once. The sample consisted of CD4+ or CD8+ T cells sorted from blood, taken in a trial of the OX40 agonist ivuxolimab. These TCRs come from an adult with an advanced solid tumor such as melanoma, head and neck, liver or kidney cancer.

V and J are TRBV6-5 and TRBJ1-5; possibly TRBD1 for D (5 bases). The CDR3 is made up of 14 amino acids. CDR1 and CDR2 (germline): MNHEY, SVGAGI. V was pared by 2 bases and J by 6 bases, with 11 bases between. Written as DNA, the CDR3 is TGTGCCAGCAGTTACCGCAGGGACGTTCAGCCCCAGCATTTT. Protein sequence: CASSYRRDVQPQHF.

The chain has TRBV6-5 and TRBJ2-1; 13 positions agree with TRBD2. J gave up 9 bases and V 6 bases, and 8 bases lay outside the gene matches. Germline-derived CDR1 and CDR2 are MNHEY and SVGAGI. This CDR3 has 15 amino acids. CDR3 in DNA: TGTGCCAGCAGCCTGGGACTAGCGGGAATGGGTGAGCAGTTCTTC. This gives the protein CASSLGLAGMGEQFF.